This entry describes one T cell receptor (beta chain). Antigen specificity is unknown. The germline V gene has CDR1 KGHDR and CDR2 SFDVKD. Trimming stripped 1 base from V and 5 bases from J, with 4 bases between. This CDR3 has 12 residues. The data originate from a study of T cell responses to AZD1222 COVID-19 vaccine. Study observations and caveats: Dominant at 160-218 and 743-854, vaccine-associated CD4 TCRs also spanned spike.

TCRdb's table, derived via immunoSEQ multiplex PCR, lists solely in-frame clones and lacks some. The sample yields around 88,000 clones, 70% to 90% seen once. This specimen consisted of peripheral blood, obtained on day 0 of MenACWY control vaccination. The TCR comes from an adult in good health. The chain combines TRBV24-1 with TRBJ2-5; D not certain. In DNA, the CDR3 is TGTGCCACCAGTGATTTTTCGGAGACCCAGTACTTC. It specifies CATSDFSETQYF.